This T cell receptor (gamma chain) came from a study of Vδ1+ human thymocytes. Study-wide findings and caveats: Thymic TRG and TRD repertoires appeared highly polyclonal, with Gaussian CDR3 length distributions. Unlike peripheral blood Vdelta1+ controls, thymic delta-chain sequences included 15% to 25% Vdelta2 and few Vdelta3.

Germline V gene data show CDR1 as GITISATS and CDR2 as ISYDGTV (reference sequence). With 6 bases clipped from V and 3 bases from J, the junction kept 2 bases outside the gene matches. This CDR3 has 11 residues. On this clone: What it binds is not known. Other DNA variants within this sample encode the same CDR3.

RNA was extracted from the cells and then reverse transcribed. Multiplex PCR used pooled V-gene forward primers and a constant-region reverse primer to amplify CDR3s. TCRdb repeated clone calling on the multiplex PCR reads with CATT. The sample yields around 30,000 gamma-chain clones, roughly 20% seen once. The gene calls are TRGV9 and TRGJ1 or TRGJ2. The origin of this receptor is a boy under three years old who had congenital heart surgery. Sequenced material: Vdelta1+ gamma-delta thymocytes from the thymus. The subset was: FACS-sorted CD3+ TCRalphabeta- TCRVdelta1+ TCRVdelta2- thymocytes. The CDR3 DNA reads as TGTGCCTTGTGGTCTTATTATAAGAAACTCTTT. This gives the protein CALWSYYKKLF.